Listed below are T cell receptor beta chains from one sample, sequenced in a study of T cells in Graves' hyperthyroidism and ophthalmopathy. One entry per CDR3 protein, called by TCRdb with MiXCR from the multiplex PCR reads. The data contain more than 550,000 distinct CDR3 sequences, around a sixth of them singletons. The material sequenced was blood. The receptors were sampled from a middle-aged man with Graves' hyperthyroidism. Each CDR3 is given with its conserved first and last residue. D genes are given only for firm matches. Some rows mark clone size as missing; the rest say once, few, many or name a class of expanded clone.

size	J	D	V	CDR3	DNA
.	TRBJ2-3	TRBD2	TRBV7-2	CASSFASGRGDTQYF	TGTGCCAGCAGCTTTGCTAGCGGGAGGGGAGATACGCAGTATTTT
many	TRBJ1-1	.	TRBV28	CASSISGVGNTEAFF	TGTGCCAGCAGTATTTCAGGGGTCGGGAACACTGAAGCTTTCTTT
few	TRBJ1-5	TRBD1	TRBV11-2	CASSVTTGENQPQHF	TGTGCCAGCAGCGTTACTACAGGGGAAAATCAGCCCCAGCATTTT
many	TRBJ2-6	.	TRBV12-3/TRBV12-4	CASSGGGGFLAF	TGTGCCAGCAGTGGCGGTGGGGGGTTTTTGGCTTTC
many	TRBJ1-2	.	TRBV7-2	CASSPFGGGYTF	TGTGCCAGCAGCCCCTTTGGGGGAGGCTACACCTTC
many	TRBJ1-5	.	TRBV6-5	CASSYSASRNQPQHF	TGTGCCAGCAGTTACTCGGCGAGTCGAAATCAGCCCCAGCATTTT
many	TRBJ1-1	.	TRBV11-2	CASSSRDTASGAFF	TGTGCCAGCAGTTCCCGAGATACGGCCTCTGGAGCTTTCTTT
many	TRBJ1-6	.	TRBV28	CASSFVGSNSPLHF	TGTGCCAGCAGTTTTGTGGGATCTAATTCACCCCTCCACTTT
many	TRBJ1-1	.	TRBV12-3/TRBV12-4	CASRRGRAFF	TGTGCCAGCCGCCGGGGGAGGGCTTTCTTT
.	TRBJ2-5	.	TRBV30	CAWNPNGTQYF	TGTGCCTGGAACCCCAATGGGACCCAGTACTTC
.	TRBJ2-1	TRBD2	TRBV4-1	CASSPLAGVYYNEQFF	TGCGCCAGCAGCCCTTTAGCGGGAGTTTACTACAATGAGCAGTTCTTC
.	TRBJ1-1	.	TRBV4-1	CASSHRGRTEAFF	TGCGCCAGCAGCCACCGGGGTCGGACTGAAGCTTTCTTT
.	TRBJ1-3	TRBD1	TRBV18	CASSLDRGSGNTIYF	TGTGCCAGCTCACTCGACAGGGGAAGCGGAAACACCATATATTTT
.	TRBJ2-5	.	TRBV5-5	CASSPGPPDTETQYF	TGTGCCAGCAGCCCCGGGCCACCGGACACCGAGACCCAGTACTTC
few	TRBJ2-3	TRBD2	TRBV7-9	CASSLAPWTSPDTQYF	TGTGCCAGCAGCTTAGCCCCCTGGACTAGCCCAGATACGCAGTATTTT
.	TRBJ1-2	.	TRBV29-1	CSVPTAKGRRYGYTF	TGCAGCGTACCTACGGCCAAGGGGCGCCGCTATGGCTACACCTTC
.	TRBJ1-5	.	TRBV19	CASSPPGARGNQPQHF	TGTGCCAGTAGCCCCCCGGGGGCGAGGGGCAATCAGCCCCAGCATTTT
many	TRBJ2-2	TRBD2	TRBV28	CASSLWGTSGNTGELFF	TGTGCCAGCAGTTTATGGGGGACTAGCGGAAACACCGGGGAGCTGTTTTTT
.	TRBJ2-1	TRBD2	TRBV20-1	CSALRTSGRKYNEQFF	TGCAGTGCTCTACGGACTAGCGGGAGAAAGTACAATGAGCAGTTCTTC
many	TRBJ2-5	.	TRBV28	CASSPSYKPQETQYF	TGTGCCAGCAGTCCCTCTTACAAACCCCAAGAGACCCAGTACTTC
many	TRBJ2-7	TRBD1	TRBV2	CASRKQGANYEQYF	TGTGCCAGCAGGAAACAGGGGGCAAACTACGAGCAGTACTTC
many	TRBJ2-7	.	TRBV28	CASQDRSYEQYF	TGTGCCAGTCAGGACAGAAGCTACGAGCAGTACTTC
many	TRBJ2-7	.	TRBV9	CASSVEGQAPYEQYF	TGTGCCAGCAGCGTAGAAGGCCAAGCCCCCTACGAGCAGTACTTC
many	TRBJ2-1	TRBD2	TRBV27	CASSAPGTRGEDEQFF	TGTGCCAGCAGTGCACCCGGGACTAGGGGGGAGGATGAGCAGTTCTTC